Each of the 29 T cell receptor beta chains below was sequenced from the same sample in a study of blood T cells in healthy people across ages. With a J-beta primer mix and a sample-barcoded 5' primer, a second PCR ran about 6 to 11 cycles. TCRdb recomputed calls from the 5' RACE reads with MiXCR, one row per CDR3 protein. The sample records fewer than 950,000 distinct CDR3 sequences, about 55% being singletons. The material sequenced was blood. Receptors were obtained from a man older than 75 in good health.

J is TRBJ2-7 and V is TRBV18, with a possible D match to TRBD1 (6 bases). The CDR3 extends over 15 amino acids. The germline V gene encodes CDR1 KGHSH and CDR2 LQKENI. V lost 3 bases and J lost 7, with 19 bases in between. The CDR3 reads CASSPQGSGSGEQYF. The DNA for the CDR3 is TGTGCCAGCTCACCGCAGGGGAGTGGGTCGGGGGAGCAGTACTTC.

This clonotype was seen only a few times. The chain employs TRBV10-3 and TRBJ2-7; possible D gene TRBD1, 5 bases. CDR1 is ENHRY, CDR2 SYGVKD, per germline. This CDR3 spans 14 amino acids. V lost 8 bases to trimming and J lost 1 base, with 15 bases between them. The CDR3 protein is CAIGSGILSYEQYF. The CDR3 nucleotides are TGTGCCATCGGTTCAGGGATTCTTTCCTACGAGCAGTACTTC.

Points on this clonotype: The junction does not match germline at one end; this may be a read error. The J gene is TRBJ2-2, the V gene TRBV10-3; D is unresolved. In germline, CDR1 is ENHRY, CDR2 SYGVKD. The CDR3 spans 13 residues. The CDR3 coding sequence is TGTGCCATCAGGGAGTCGTACACCGGGGAGCTGTTTTTT. It is translated as CAIRESYTGELFF.

Note on this clonotype: A read error may produce the germline difference seen at one junction end. V and J are TRBV7-9 and TRBJ2-3, with TRBD2 matching 7 bases. CDR3 length: 14 residues. CDR1 is SEHNR and CDR2 is FQNEAQ in the germline V gene (reference sequence). In DNA, the CDR3 is TGTTCCAGCAGCTTAGCGTCGGGAGGCAGATACGCGTATTTT. Its protein product is CSSSLASGGRYAYF. Full variable domain (outside the CDR3, taken from reference TRBV7-9 and TRBJ2-3): DTGVSQNPRHKITKRGQNVTFRCDPISEHNRLYWYRQTLGQGPEFLTYFQNEAQLEKSRLLSDRFSAERPKGSFSTLEIQRTEQGDSAMYLCSSSLASGGRYAYFGPGTRLTVL.

This clonotype has just a few counts. This rearrangement joins TRBV20-1 to TRBJ2-5; 8 nucleotides match TRBD2. The CDR3 runs to 16 residues. CDR1 is DFQATT and CDR2 is SNEGSKA in the germline V gene (reference sequence). Unmatched junction bases numbered 10, after V lost 1 base and J lost 3 bases. The CDR3 spells CSARGQAGVPKETQYF. DNA of the CDR3: TGCAGTGCTAGAGGACAAGCGGGGGTGCCAAAAGAGACCCAGTACTTC.

V is TRBV28 and J is TRBJ1-2, with TRBD1 matching over 9 bases. J lost 13 bases, V lost 6 bases, and 15 bases had no gene match. Germline values: CDR1 MDHEN, CDR2 SYDVKM. This CDR3 is built from 14 residues. The DNA for the CDR3 is TGTGCCAGCAGATCCGGGACAGGGAGGTTCTTCGTCACCTTC. This gives the protein CASRSGTGRFFVTF.

This clonotype came up once. The chain combines TRBV20-1 with TRBJ2-7; 8 nucleotides match TRBD2. The CDR3 loop spans 15 amino acids. Germline assignment: CDR1 DFQATT and CDR2 SNEGSKA (reference sequence). V lost 0 bases, J lost 0 bases, and 4 bases stayed unmatched. The CDR3 loop reads CSAREPGGPSYEQYF. The CDR3 bases are TGCAGTGCTAGAGAGCCGGGAGGGCCCTCCTACGAGCAGTACTTC.

The chain employs TRBV7-9 and TRBJ1-6; D perhaps matches TRBD1 (5 bases). Germline V CDR1 and CDR2: SEHNR, FQNEAQ (reference sequence). The CDR3 is 14 residues long. Trimming took 5 bases from V and 6 from J, leaving 11 bases between them. CDR3 residues: CASSLRQSNSPLHF. The DNA of the CDR3 is TGTGCCAGCAGCCTCCGACAGAGTAATTCACCCCTCCACTTT.

This clonotype was observed a handful of times. This chain joins TRBV27 and TRBJ2-7; no firm D call. Germline CDR1 is MNHEY and CDR2 is SMNVEV (reference sequence). This CDR3 contains 12 residues. V shed 5 bases and J shed 0 bases, with 5 bases lying between them. As DNA, the CDR3 is TGTGCCAGCAGTATCTCCTCCTACGAGCAGTACTTC. Protein product: CASSISSYEQYF.

The chain is built from TRBV6-5 and TRBJ2-5, with TRBD2 matching over 9 bases. Germline CDR1 reads MNHEY; CDR2 reads SVGAGI. This CDR3 is 15 amino acids long. V shed 4 bases and J 11 bases; nucleotides not matched to a gene: 14. The CDR3 reads CASSSLAGGLNEQYF. The CDR3 nucleotides are TGTGCCAGCAGTTCCCTCGCGGGGGGGCTCAATGAGCAGTACTTC.

This chain links TRBV9 with TRBJ2-5, with a weak D call TRBD2 (5 bases). The CDR3 is made up of 14 amino acids. Trimming removed 0 bases from V and 11 bases from J, with 17 bases in between. The germline gives CDR1 SGDLS, CDR2 YYNGEE. For the CDR3, the DNA is TGTGCCAGCAGCGTAGACTCAGCCACTGGGGAGCAGTACTTC. Amino acids: CASSVDSATGEQYF.

This clonotype was detected a few times. The V and J genes are TRBV4-1 and TRBJ1-5, with a weak D call TRBD1 (5 bases). The germline V gene has CDR1 MGHRA and CDR2 YSYEKL. V dropped 1 base and J dropped 4 bases, with 14 bases sitting between them. The CDR3 extends over 16 amino acids. The CDR3 loop reads CASSQVLQGANQPQHF. The CDR3 coding sequence is TGCGCCAGCAGCCAAGTACTGCAGGGCGCAAATCAGCCCCAGCATTTT.

The V gene is TRBV29-1, the J gene TRBJ2-2; D possibly corresponds to TRBD1 (6 bases). Germline CDR1 SQVTM, CDR2 ANQGSEA. The CDR3 totals 13 residues. V lost 4 bases, J lost 5 bases, and 11 bases lay in between. The CDR3 region has the DNA TGCAGCGTTGTCAAACAGGGTACCGGGGAGCTGTTTTTT. Translation gives CSVVKQGTGELFF.

This sequence joins TRBV15 and TRBJ2-7; TRBD1 aligns across 7 bases. After removal of 8 bases from V and 6 bases from J, the junction contained 13 bases not matched to a gene. The CDR3 spans 14 residues. Germline values: CDR1 LNHNV, CDR2 YYDKDF (reference sequence). CDR3 in amino acids: CATHRAGGYGEQYF. The DNA of the CDR3 is TGTGCCACCCACCGGGCAGGGGGATACGGCGAGCAGTACTTC.

V and J are TRBV9 and TRBJ2-1; D ambiguous. Germline V CDR1 and CDR2: SGDLS, YYNGEE. V was trimmed by 0 bases and J by 2 bases, leaving 6 bases between them. The CDR3 totals 14 residues. DNA of the CDR3: TGTGCCAGCAGCGTAGTGGCGACCTACAATGAGCAGTTCTTC. This translates into CASSVVATYNEQFF. The full variable domain, with the rest looked up from reference TRBV9 and TRBJ2-1, is DSGVTQTPKHLITATGQRVTLRCSPRSGDLSVYWYQQSLDQGLQFLIQYYNGEERAKGNILERFSAQQFPDLHSELNLSSLELGDSALYFCASSVVATYNEQFFGPGTRLTVL.

This clonotype has a handful of counts. V is TRBV3-1 and J is TRBJ2-1; 7 bases match TRBD1. CDR3 length: 11 residues. Germline V gene sequence: CDR1 LGHDT, CDR2 YNNKEL (reference sequence). With 10 bases clipped from V and 7 bases from J, the junction kept 4 bases outside the gene matches. The CDR3 bases are TGTGCCACCGCACAGGGGAATGAGCAGTTCTTC. It codes for CATAQGNEQFF.

This clonotype was counted ten times or more. The chain recombines TRBV6-2 or TRBV6-3 with TRBJ2-6; no reliable D call. The V and J ends lost 4 bases and 0 bases respectively, with 7 bases between them. CDR3 length: 15 residues. From germline, CDR1 is MNHEY and CDR2 SVGEGT. The CDR3 region is CASSSATSGANVLTF. The CDR3 nucleotides are TGTGCCAGCAGTTCCGCGACCTCTGGGGCCAACGTCCTGACTTTC.

This rearrangement joins TRBV3-1 to TRBJ1-4, with TRBD1 matching over 9 bases. The trim removed 1 base at V and 14 bases at J, leaving 8 bases unmatched. The CDR3 consists of 14 residues. CDR1 LGHDT and CDR2 YNNKEL come from the germline V gene (reference sequence). CDR3 sequence reads: CASSQGTGGGNLFF. For the CDR3, the DNA is TGTGCCAGCAGCCAAGGTACAGGGGGCGGAAACCTGTTTTTT.

As concerns this clonotype: A read error may produce the germline difference seen at one junction end. The V and J genes are TRBV29-1 and TRBJ2-1; TRBD1 aligns across 8 bases. The CDR3 is 13 amino acids. The germline gives CDR1 SQVTM, CDR2 ANQGSEA. CDR3 region: CSARQGIISERFF. DNA for the CDR3: TGCAGCGCCCGACAGGGGATCATAAGTGAGCGGTTCTTC.

This clonotype showed up just a few times. The chain couples TRBV7-2 to TRBJ2-7; TRBD2 might be the D (6 bases). Germline V gene sequence: CDR1 SGHTA, CDR2 FQGNSA. Trimming cost V 4 bases and J 2 bases, with 18 bases left between them. The CDR3 is 16 amino acids. The CDR3, as DNA: TGTGCCAGCAGCTCGCCCAGTGCGGCGGGGACCTACGAGCAGTACTTC. It yields the protein CASSSPSAAGTYEQYF. Variable domain in full (rest from reference TRBV7-2 and TRBJ2-7): GAGVSQSPSNKVTEKGKDVELRCDPISGHTALYWYRQSLGQGLEFLIYFQGNSAPDKSGLPSDRFSAERTGGSVSTLTIQRTQQEDSAVYLCASSSPSAAGTYEQYFGPGTRLTVT.

J is TRBJ2-1 and V is TRBV29-1; 13 bases are a match to TRBD2. Germline V gene data show CDR1 as SQVTM and CDR2 as ANQGSEA. The CDR3 covers 12 residues. V lost 6 bases to trimming and J lost 13 bases; unmatched junction nucleotides: 6. CDR3 region: CSVPGLAGSQFF. The DNA of the CDR3 is TGCAGCGTGCCGGGACTAGCGGGATCCCAGTTCTTC.

The chain joins TRBV13 to TRBJ2-1; D perhaps matches TRBD1 (6 bases). Trimming left V 5 bases short and J 6 bases short, with 14 bases between. The CDR3 length is 14 residues. The germline gives CDR1 PRHDT, CDR2 FYEKMQ (reference sequence). The CDR3 is CASSNRQALNEQFF. The CDR3 DNA is TGTGCCAGCAGCAACCGACAGGCCCTCAATGAGCAGTTCTTC. Full variable domain (rest looked up from reference TRBV13 and TRBJ2-1): AAGVIQSPRHLIKEKRETATLKCYPIPRHDTVYWYQQGPGQDPQFLISFYEKMQSDKGSIPDRFSAQQFSDYHSELNMSSLELGDSALYFCASSNRQALNEQFFGPGTRLTVL.

The J gene is TRBJ2-1, the V gene TRBV3-1; possibly TRBD1 for D (5 bases). Germline V gives CDR1 LGHDT, CDR2 YNNKEL (reference sequence). There are 12 residues in the CDR3. Trimming removed 0 bases at V and 15 bases at J, with 12 bases between. CDR3 DNA sequence: TGTGCCAGCAGCCAAGATTGGGGCGTGGCGTTCTTC. Translation gives CASSQDWGVAFF.

The gene calls are TRBV4-1 and TRBJ2-1; D assignment may be TRBD1 or TRBD2 (5 bases each). TRBJ2-7 explains the end of the DNA better; the J call may be wrong. Germline assignment: CDR1 MGHRA and CDR2 YSYEKL. This CDR3 is 17 amino acids long. The CDR3 DNA reads as TGCGCCAGCAGCCAGGCCTGGGGGAGCCGCTCATTGAATGAGCAGTACTTC. Encoded protein: CASSQAWGSRSLNEQYF.

In its sample, this clonotype was seen a few times. The rearrangement joins TRBV7-3 to TRBJ2-7, with 7 bases fitting TRBD1. V gave up 1 base and J gave up 0 bases; unmatched junction bases: 3. The CDR3 runs to 15 residues. Looked up from germline, CDR1 is SGHTA and CDR2 is FQGTGA. The CDR3 here is CASSLSRGISYEQYF. For the CDR3, the DNA is TGTGCCAGCAGCTTAAGCAGGGGGATCTCCTACGAGCAGTACTTC.

The CDR3 DNA is TGTGCCAGCAGCGCCGGACAGGGGAGGATGGGCGAGCAGTACTTC. It codes for CASSAGQGRMGEQYF. The chain uses TRBV2 and TRBJ2-5, with 9 bases that match TRBD1. The J call may be faulty, since TRBJ2-7 better matches the DNA end. Germline V lookup: CDR1 SNHLY, CDR2 FYNNEI. The CDR3 covers 15 residues.

The chain uses TRBV4-2 and TRBJ2-7; 14 bases fit TRBD2. Germline V gene sequence: CDR1 LGHNA, CDR2 YNFKEQ. The length of the CDR3 is 19 residues. V lost 4 bases and J lost 7; bases outside the gene matches: 18. The CDR3 DNA is TGTGCCAGCAGCCGGACAGCCGGGACTAGCGGGAGTTCCTACAATGAGCAGTACTTC. Translated: CASSRTAGTSGSSYNEQYF.

V and J are TRBV4-1 and TRBJ2-1, with TRBD2 matching 10 bases. Trimming removed 0 bases from V and 9 bases from J; junction bases left unmatched: 8. CDR3 length: 16 residues. The germline CDR1 and CDR2 sequences are MGHRA and YSYEKL. CDR3: CASSQEPGLAGVEQFF. CDR3 in DNA: TGCGCCAGCAGCCAAGAGCCTGGGCTAGCGGGGGTTGAGCAGTTCTTC.

The chain carries TRBV4-1 and TRBJ2-1; TRBD2 agrees at 14 bases. The V segment lost 0 bases and the J segment 7 bases; nucleotides outside the gene matches: 11. The CDR3 extends over 19 amino acids. Germline V lookup: CDR1 MGHRA, CDR2 YSYEKL. The DNA of the CDR3 is TGCGCCAGCAGCCAAGAAAAGAGACTAGCGGGAGGGATTTGGAATGAGCAGTTCTTC. Encoded protein: CASSQEKRLAGGIWNEQFF.